This is a list of T cell receptor beta chains from one sample in a study of shared clonotypes between healthy human individuals. Profiling relied on immunoSEQ multiplex PCR, and the TCRdb table lists in-frame clones only, not all of them. This table has a few million clones, approximately 95% appearing once. The sample comprised naive CD4+ T cells from PBMCs. The receptors originated from a man younger than 35 in good health. Some clones in this sample may be carry-over from other donors' samples. CDR3s include the opening cysteine and the closing phenylalanine or tryptophan. The D gene is left open where the match is weak. Not all rows give a size; the values are once, few, many and, for expanded clones, a class.

cdr3_nt	cdr3_aa	cdr3_length	clone_size	d_call	v_call	j_call
TGTGCCAGCAGTTTCTCTGGGGAGCTGTTTTTT	CASSFSGELFF	11	once	NA	TRBV2	TRBJ2-2
TGTGCCAGCAGTGAACCCCTTGGGTCGGGGAGTTACGAGCAGTACTTC	CASSEPLGSGSYEQYF	16	NA	NA	TRBV6-1	TRBJ2-7
TGTGCCAGCAGTACATTACTAGCGGAAACGCAGTATTTT	CASSTLLAETQYF	13	NA	TRBD2	TRBV6-5	TRBJ2-3
TGCGCCAGCAGCTTGGTTGGCAGGACGAACCAGGGTACGCAGTATTTT	CASSLVGRTNQGTQYF	16	NA	NA	TRBV5-1	TRBJ2-3
TGTGCCAGCAGCTTAGGGGTAAGGACGCGGGACGAGCAGTACTTC	CASSLGVRTRDEQYF	15	NA	NA	TRBV7-3	TRBJ2-7
TGCGCCAGCAGCTTGGGGATCTTTCCACAGGGCTCGAACTACGAGCAGTACTTC	CASSLGIFPQGSNYEQYF	18	NA	NA	TRBV5-1	TRBJ2-7
TGTGCCAGCAGCGTACGAGGACTAGCGGGAACCAATGAGCAGTTCTTC	CASSVRGLAGTNEQFF	16	NA	TRBD2	TRBV9	TRBJ2-1
TGTGCCAGCAGCATGGGTCGGTCCGTGGCCCAGTACTTC	CASSMGRSVAQYF	13	NA	NA	TRBV7-2	TRBJ2-5
TGCGCCAGCAGCGCTCGGGACAGGGGCTACGAGCAGTACTTC	CASSARDRGYEQYF	14	NA	TRBD1	TRBV5-1	TRBJ2-7
TGTGCCAGCAGCACCCTCGACGGGTACACCGGGGAGCTGTTTTTT	CASSTLDGYTGELFF	15	NA	NA	TRBV28	TRBJ2-2
TGTGCCAGCAGTCCCGACAGCGGCTCCTACAATGAGCAGTTCTTC	CASSPDSGSYNEQFF	15	NA	NA	TRBV28	TRBJ2-1
TGTGCCAGCCCGATCGGGACAGGCTATGGCTACACCTTC	CASPIGTGYGYTF	13	NA	TRBD1	TRBV2	TRBJ1-2
TGTGCCAGCAGCCCCGAGGGCCACTCCTACAATGAGCAGTTCTTC	CASSPEGHSYNEQFF	15	NA	NA	TRBV5-6	TRBJ2-1
TGTGCCAGCAGCTCAGCGGACGGGAGCCACACAGATACGCAGTATTTT	CASSSADGSHTDTQYF	16	NA	NA	TRBV11-2	TRBJ2-3
TGTGCCAGCTCAAACGGGGGAAGGGACAGGAGAATATACGGCTACACCTTC	CASSNGGRDRRIYGYTF	17	NA	TRBD1	TRBV28	TRBJ1-2
TGTGCCAGCAGCATTTCGGCCAGGGTAAGCAATCAGCCCCAGCATTTT	CASSISARVSNQPQHF	16	NA	NA	TRBV7-8	TRBJ1-5
TGTGCCAGCAGTGAGCTAGCGGGATACAATGAGCAGTTCTTC	CASSELAGYNEQFF	14	NA	TRBD2	TRBV6-4	TRBJ2-1
TGTGCCACCAGCAGAGGCCGGACAGGGGCCGTGGGGACCCAGTACTTC	CATSRGRTGAVGTQYF	16	NA	TRBD1	TRBV15	TRBJ2-5
TGTGCCAGCAGCTTAGATGGACAGGGGAGGAAGCCCCAGCATTTT	CASSLDGQGRKPQHF	15	NA	TRBD1	TRBV7-9	TRBJ1-5
TGTGCCAGCTCACCAGCTATGGGGGGGACGGGCACTGAAGCTTTCTTT	CASSPAMGGTGTEAFF	16	NA	NA	TRBV18	TRBJ1-1
TGTGCCAGCAGCACCGGGCAGGATGGCTACACCTTC	CASSTGQDGYTF	12	NA	NA	TRBV5-4	TRBJ1-2
TGCGCCAGCAGTCCCGGGCCAGGACCTAATGAAAAACTGTTTTTT	CASSPGPGPNEKLFF	15	NA	NA	TRBV5-1	TRBJ1-4
TGTGCCAGCAGCTTAGTGACGGGGACAGGAAACGAGCAGTACTTC	CASSLVTGTGNEQYF	15	NA	TRBD1	TRBV7-9	TRBJ2-7
TGTGCCAGCAGCTCGGGACAGCCCAATTCACCCCTCCACTTT	CASSSGQPNSPLHF	14	NA	TRBD1	TRBV5-6	TRBJ1-6
TGCAGTGCGAGGTACAATGAGCAGTTCTTC	CSARYNEQFF	10	once	NA	TRBV20-1	TRBJ2-1
TGTGCCAGCTCACCCCGCGGGGGTGAAAAACTGTTTTTT	CASSPRGGEKLFF	13	few	NA	TRBV18	TRBJ1-4
TGTGCCAGCAGATTGGGACAGGGGAACACTGAAGCTTTCTTT	CASRLGQGNTEAFF	14	NA	TRBD1	TRBV28	TRBJ1-1
TGTGCCAGCAGCTTGGCACAGGCACCCCAATATGGCTACACCTTC	CASSLAQAPQYGYTF	15	once	NA	TRBV5-5	TRBJ1-2
TGTGCCACCAGCAGAGTGGGCACCGGGGAGCTGTTTTTT	CATSRVGTGELFF	13	NA	NA	TRBV15	TRBJ2-2
TGTGCCAGCAGCCAGGCCCCCGAGGCCCTATGGGGCTACACCTTC	CASSQAPEALWGYTF	15	NA	NA	TRBV4-2	TRBJ1-2
TGTGCCAGCAGCTCCCCGGACAGGGTCGCTTTCTTT	CASSSPDRVAFF	12	NA	TRBD1	TRBV7-2	TRBJ1-1
TGCAGCGCTTTGGGCAGATTGAACACTGAAGCTTTCTTT	CSALGRLNTEAFF	13	few	NA	TRBV29-1	TRBJ1-1
TGTGCCAGCAGTTTATCGTGGCGAACTAGCGGGAGTAAGGGCGATGAGCAGTTCTTC	CASSLSWRTSGSKGDEQFF	19	NA	TRBD2	TRBV28	TRBJ2-1
TGCAGCGTTGAAGGGGGGCGGGAGGACCTCCCAGATACGCAGTATTTT	CSVEGGREDLPDTQYF	16	once	TRBD2	TRBV29-1	TRBJ2-3
TGCGCCAGCAGCCGAGGACTAGCGGACTACGAGCAGTACTTC	CASSRGLADYEQYF	14	NA	TRBD2	TRBV4-1	TRBJ2-7
TGTGCCAGCAGCTTCGGGACCGCAGTTCAGTACTTC	CASSFGTAVQYF	12	once	NA	TRBV7-8	TRBJ2-4
TGCGCCAGCAGCTTGGCTAGCGGGCATCCCTACGAGCAGTACTTC	CASSLASGHPYEQYF	15	NA	TRBD2	TRBV5-1	TRBJ2-7
TGTGCCAGCAGCCGGAACCGGGACAGGGCCGACGAGCAGTACTTC	CASSRNRDRADEQYF	15	NA	TRBD1	TRBV5-6	TRBJ2-7
TGTGCCAGCAGCTTAGAGAGGCAGCTCCTCTACGAGCAGTACTTC	CASSLERQLLYEQYF	15	NA	NA	TRBV7-2	TRBJ2-7
TGCGCCAGCAGCTTGTATGGGGGGAACACTGAAGCTTTCTTT	CASSLYGGNTEAFF	14	NA	NA	TRBV5-1	TRBJ1-1